The rows below give T cell receptor beta chains drawn from one sample of a study of cytotoxic CD8 clonotypes in ibrutinib-treated CLL. Assay used: immunoSEQ multiplex PCR; TCRdb lists only in-frame clones, some missing. Found here are just over 200,000 clones, over 65% of them singletons; the top ten hold roughly 5.8%. The sample in question was PBMCs, obtained after 12 months of ibrutinib treatment. These receptor sequences come from a human donor with chronic lymphocytic leukemia. Both conserved end residues are part of each CDR3. A D gene is named only where the DNA matches it firmly. Clone size is given for some rows only: seen once, a few or many times, or a class if the clone is expanded.

j_gene: TRBJ1-2
d_gene: TRBD1
v_gene: TRBV11-2
abundance: -
CDR3aa: CASSSQQGTYGYTF
CDR3nt: TGTGCCAGCAGCTCGCAACAGGGGACCTATGGCTACACCTTC

j_gene: TRBJ2-7
d_gene: -
v_gene: TRBV7-2
abundance: few
CDR3aa: CASSSTGVEQYF
CDR3nt: TGTGCCAGCAGCTCGACCGGAGTCGAGCAGTACTTC

j_gene: TRBJ2-1
d_gene: -
v_gene: TRBV7-2
abundance: -
CDR3aa: CASSFPAQGREDNEQFF
CDR3nt: TGTGCCAGCAGCTTCCCCGCCCAGGGGCGGGAAGACAATGAGCAGTTCTTC

j_gene: TRBJ1-2
d_gene: TRBD1
v_gene: TRBV9
abundance: many
CDR3aa: CASSEDRGGVYGYTF
CDR3nt: TGTGCCAGCAGCGAGGACAGGGGGGGTGTCTATGGCTACACCTTC

j_gene: TRBJ1-3
d_gene: TRBD1
v_gene: TRBV19
abundance: -
CDR3aa: CATSDRGFKTTSGNTIYF
CDR3nt: TGTGCCACCTCGGACAGGGGGTTTAAAACAACCTCTGGAAACACCATATATTTT

j_gene: TRBJ2-3
d_gene: TRBD2
v_gene: TRBV19
abundance: -
CDR3aa: CASGRVAGDTQYF
CDR3nt: TGTGCCAGTGGGAGAGTAGCGGGGGATACGCAGTATTTT

j_gene: TRBJ2-7
d_gene: TRBD1
v_gene: TRBV28
abundance: -
CDR3aa: CASTRDRGSEQYF
CDR3nt: TGTGCCAGCACCCGAGACAGGGGCTCCGAGCAGTACTTC

j_gene: TRBJ2-3
d_gene: -
v_gene: TRBV11-2
abundance: few
CDR3aa: CASSLGLGTDTQYF
CDR3nt: TGTGCCAGCAGCTTAGGTTTAGGGACAGATACGCAGTATTTT

j_gene: TRBJ2-7
d_gene: -
v_gene: TRBV28
abundance: few
CDR3aa: CAAKSRADTYEQYF
CDR3nt: TGTGCCGCAAAAAGTAGGGCGGATACCTACGAGCAGTACTTC

j_gene: TRBJ1-1
d_gene: -
v_gene: TRBV4-3
abundance: -
CDR3aa: CASRHGTEAFF
CDR3nt: TGCGCTAGTAGACACGGCACTGAAGCTTTCTTT

j_gene: TRBJ1-1
d_gene: TRBD1
v_gene: TRBV20-1
abundance: few
CDR3aa: CSAADREAFF
CDR3nt: TGCAGTGCTGCGGACAGGGAAGCTTTCTTT

j_gene: TRBJ1-5
d_gene: -
v_gene: TRBV6-5
abundance: -
CDR3aa: CASSSGRNQPQHF
CDR3nt: TGTGCCAGCAGTTCAGGCAGGAATCAGCCCCAGCATTTT

j_gene: TRBJ2-5
d_gene: -
v_gene: TRBV4-2
abundance: -
CDR3aa: CASSRILQETQYF
CDR3nt: TGTGCCAGCAGCCGTATACTTCAAGAGACCCAGTACTTC

j_gene: TRBJ1-2
d_gene: -
v_gene: TRBV7-2
abundance: few
CDR3aa: CASSPSGGNYGYTF
CDR3nt: TGTGCCAGCAGCCCCAGCGGGGGAAACTATGGCTACACCTTC

j_gene: TRBJ1-3
d_gene: -
v_gene: TRBV5-6
abundance: -
CDR3aa: CASSLGIISWGNTIYF
CDR3nt: TGTGCCAGCAGCTTGGGGATTATTTCGTGGGGAAACACCATATATTTT

j_gene: TRBJ1-1
d_gene: -
v_gene: TRBV30
abundance: few
CDR3aa: CASFSRGNTEAFF
CDR3nt: TGTGCCTCCTTTAGCAGGGGAAACACTGAAGCTTTCTTT

j_gene: TRBJ1-6
d_gene: TRBD1
v_gene: TRBV11-2
abundance: few
CDR3aa: CASRQSTGWGNSPLHF
CDR3nt: TGTGCCAGCAGACAGTCGACAGGGTGGGGCAATTCACCCCTCCACTTT

j_gene: TRBJ2-7
d_gene: -
v_gene: TRBV9
abundance: -
CDR3aa: CASSVGPGSYEQYF
CDR3nt: TGTGCCAGCAGCGTAGGGCCCGGATCCTACGAGCAGTACTTC

j_gene: TRBJ2-5
d_gene: TRBD1
v_gene: TRBV7-6
abundance: -
CDR3aa: CASSPRQGGQETQYF
CDR3nt: TGTGCCAGCAGCCCGCGACAGGGTGGACAAGAGACCCAGTACTTC

j_gene: TRBJ2-3
d_gene: -
v_gene: TRBV13
abundance: few
CDR3aa: CASSFSMDTQYF
CDR3nt: TGTGCCAGCAGCTTCTCCATGGATACGCAGTATTTT

j_gene: TRBJ2-2
d_gene: TRBD2
v_gene: TRBV11-2
abundance: -
CDR3aa: CASSPEGAGGAGELFF
CDR3nt: TGTGCCAGCAGCCCCGAGGGGGCGGGAGGGGCCGGGGAGCTGTTTTTT

j_gene: TRBJ1-4
d_gene: -
v_gene: TRBV28
abundance: -
CDR3aa: CASSIRTGRTNEKLFF
CDR3nt: TGTGCCAGCAGCATACGAACAGGGAGGACTAATGAAAAACTGTTTTTT

j_gene: TRBJ2-1
d_gene: TRBD2
v_gene: TRBV6-5
abundance: -
CDR3aa: CASSYSPSGIKNEQFF
CDR3nt: TGTGCCAGCAGTTACTCCCCTAGCGGGATAAAGAATGAGCAGTTCTTC

j_gene: TRBJ2-7
d_gene: TRBD1
v_gene: TRBV4-3
abundance: -
CDR3aa: CASSQEGTGPVEQYF
CDR3nt: TGCGCCAGCAGCCAAGAGGGGACAGGGCCTGTGGAGCAGTACTTC

j_gene: TRBJ2-2
d_gene: -
v_gene: TRBV10-3
abundance: -
CDR3aa: CAIRDSANTGELFF
CDR3nt: TGTGCCATCAGGGACAGCGCGAACACCGGGGAGCTGTTTTTT

j_gene: TRBJ2-7
d_gene: -
v_gene: TRBV19
abundance: -
CDR3aa: CASSAQDGVYEQYF
CDR3nt: TGTGCCAGTAGTGCTCAAGACGGGGTCTACGAGCAGTACTTC

j_gene: TRBJ1-1
d_gene: -
v_gene: TRBV5-1
abundance: -
CDR3aa: CASTLPGAEAFF
CDR3nt: TGCGCCAGCACCCTACCGGGGGCTGAAGCTTTCTTT

j_gene: TRBJ1-5
d_gene: TRBD1
v_gene: TRBV10-2
abundance: few
CDR3aa: CASSESNRGNQPQHF
CDR3nt: TGCGCCAGCAGTGAGTCGAACAGGGGAAATCAGCCCCAGCATTTT

j_gene: TRBJ2-1
d_gene: -
v_gene: TRBV7-3
abundance: -
CDR3aa: CASSSQLSSYNEQFF
CDR3nt: TGTGCCAGCAGCTCGCAACTGAGCTCCTACAATGAGCAGTTCTTC

j_gene: TRBJ2-3
d_gene: TRBD1
v_gene: TRBV4-1
abundance: -
CDR3aa: CASSPSGDRERDTQYF
CDR3nt: TGCGCCAGCAGCCCTTCTGGGGACAGGGAGCGAGATACGCAGTATTTT

j_gene: TRBJ2-1
d_gene: -
v_gene: TRBV6-5
abundance: -
CDR3aa: CASSYSKAGRYNEQFF
CDR3nt: TGTGCCAGCAGTTACTCGAAGGCAGGACGATACAATGAGCAGTTCTTC

j_gene: TRBJ1-1
d_gene: TRBD1
v_gene: TRBV27
abundance: once
CDR3aa: CASKHKKGARATEAFF
CDR3nt: TGTGCCAGCAAACATAAGAAGGGGGCCCGTGCCACTGAAGCTTTCTTT

j_gene: TRBJ2-3
d_gene: TRBD2
v_gene: TRBV7-9
abundance: -
CDR3aa: CASSISGGRGTDTQYF
CDR3nt: TGTGCCAGCAGCATTAGTGGCGGGAGGGGCACAGATACGCAGTATTTT

j_gene: TRBJ1-2
d_gene: -
v_gene: TRBV13
abundance: -
CDR3aa: CASSLHGYTF
CDR3nt: TGTGCCAGCAGCTTGCATGGCTACACCTTC

j_gene: TRBJ1-5
d_gene: TRBD1
v_gene: TRBV7-2
abundance: -
CDR3aa: CASSLDSTGQGSQPQHF
CDR3nt: TGTGCCAGCAGCTTAGACAGTACGGGACAGGGGAGTCAGCCCCAGCATTTT

j_gene: TRBJ2-1
d_gene: -
v_gene: TRBV7-2
abundance: once
CDR3aa: CASSSTAEQFF
CDR3nt: TGTGCCAGCAGCTCAACAGCCGAGCAGTTCTTC

j_gene: TRBJ2-3
d_gene: -
v_gene: TRBV5-1
abundance: -
CDR3aa: CASTLGAVGDTQYF
CDR3nt: TGCGCCAGCACCCTGGGGGCTGTCGGGGATACGCAGTATTTT

j_gene: TRBJ2-5
d_gene: -
v_gene: TRBV30
abundance: few
CDR3aa: CAWSGTVQETQYF
CDR3nt: TGTGCCTGGAGTGGGACAGTCCAAGAGACCCAGTACTTC

j_gene: TRBJ1-1
d_gene: -
v_gene: TRBV7-2
abundance: few
CDR3aa: CASGTEAFF
CDR3nt: TGTGCCAGCGGCACTGAAGCTTTCTTT

j_gene: TRBJ2-2
d_gene: TRBD2
v_gene: TRBV7-2
abundance: -
CDR3aa: CASSISGKGGELFF
CDR3nt: TGTGCCAGCAGCATTAGCGGGAAGGGCGGGGAGCTGTTTTTT

j_gene: TRBJ2-3
d_gene: TRBD1
v_gene: TRBV5-1
abundance: -
CDR3aa: CASSQGAGADTQYF
CDR3nt: TGCGCCAGCAGCCAGGGGGCAGGGGCAGATACGCAGTATTTT

j_gene: TRBJ2-3
d_gene: -
v_gene: TRBV5-1
abundance: -
CDR3aa: CASSLPTGGTDTQYF
CDR3nt: TGCGCCAGCAGCTTGCCGACGGGGGGCACAGATACGCAGTATTTT

j_gene: TRBJ1-1
d_gene: -
v_gene: TRBV27
abundance: few
CDR3aa: CASSPPRTWNTEAFF
CDR3nt: TGTGCCAGCAGTCCGCCTAGAACCTGGAACACTGAAGCTTTCTTT

j_gene: TRBJ1-4
d_gene: TRBD1
v_gene: TRBV10-2
abundance: -
CDR3aa: CATLGQTNEKLFF
CDR3nt: TGCGCCACCTTGGGACAGACTAATGAAAAACTGTTTTTT

j_gene: TRBJ2-5
d_gene: TRBD1
v_gene: TRBV7-2
abundance: -
CDR3aa: CASSSRTGSQETQYF
CDR3nt: TGTGCCAGCAGCTCCCGGACAGGGAGCCAAGAGACCCAGTACTTC

j_gene: TRBJ1-6
d_gene: -
v_gene: TRBV5-4
abundance: -
CDR3aa: CASSLARNSPLHF
CDR3nt: TGTGCCAGCAGCTTGGCGCGGAATTCACCCCTCCACTTT

j_gene: TRBJ2-7
d_gene: TRBD1
v_gene: TRBV5-1
abundance: -
CDR3aa: CVSSLGDSTYEQYF
CDR3nt: TGCGTCAGCAGCTTGGGGGACAGCACCTACGAGCAGTACTTC

j_gene: TRBJ1-1
d_gene: TRBD1
v_gene: TRBV25-1
abundance: -
CDR3aa: CASSEQGGSTEAFF
CDR3nt: TGTGCCAGCAGTGAACAGGGGGGTAGCACTGAAGCTTTCTTT

j_gene: TRBJ2-1
d_gene: TRBD2
v_gene: TRBV4-3
abundance: -
CDR3aa: CASGAKIGPASGNSYNEQFF
CDR3nt: TGCGCCAGCGGTGCCAAGATTGGGCCTGCTAGCGGGAACTCCTACAATGAGCAGTTCTTC

j_gene: TRBJ1-5
d_gene: TRBD1
v_gene: TRBV5-5
abundance: -
CDR3aa: CASSLGDRGSNQPQHF
CDR3nt: TGTGCCAGCAGCTTGGGGGACAGGGGGAGCAATCAGCCCCAGCATTTT

j_gene: TRBJ1-2
d_gene: -
v_gene: TRBV7-6
abundance: -
CDR3aa: CASSLEAGLAYGYTF
CDR3nt: TGTGCCAGCAGCTTAGAGGCAGGGTTGGCGTATGGCTACACCTTC

j_gene: TRBJ2-5
d_gene: -
v_gene: TRBV5-8
abundance: -
CDR3aa: CASSLPSEETQYF
CDR3nt: TGTGCCAGCAGCTTACCTAGCGAAGAGACCCAGTACTTC

j_gene: TRBJ2-2
d_gene: -
v_gene: TRBV9
abundance: once
CDR3aa: CASSALTGELFF
CDR3nt: TGTGCCAGCAGCGCCCTCACCGGGGAGCTGTTTTTT

j_gene: TRBJ2-3
d_gene: -
v_gene: TRBV11-2
abundance: -
CDR3aa: CASSFIGGGPADTQYF
CDR3nt: TGTGCCAGCAGCTTCATAGGCGGGGGCCCGGCAGATACGCAGTATTTT

j_gene: TRBJ1-4
d_gene: -
v_gene: TRBV11-2
abundance: -
CDR3aa: CASSLTQGSGEKLFF
CDR3nt: TGTGCCAGCAGCTTAACCCAGGGGTCTGGTGAAAAACTGTTTTTT